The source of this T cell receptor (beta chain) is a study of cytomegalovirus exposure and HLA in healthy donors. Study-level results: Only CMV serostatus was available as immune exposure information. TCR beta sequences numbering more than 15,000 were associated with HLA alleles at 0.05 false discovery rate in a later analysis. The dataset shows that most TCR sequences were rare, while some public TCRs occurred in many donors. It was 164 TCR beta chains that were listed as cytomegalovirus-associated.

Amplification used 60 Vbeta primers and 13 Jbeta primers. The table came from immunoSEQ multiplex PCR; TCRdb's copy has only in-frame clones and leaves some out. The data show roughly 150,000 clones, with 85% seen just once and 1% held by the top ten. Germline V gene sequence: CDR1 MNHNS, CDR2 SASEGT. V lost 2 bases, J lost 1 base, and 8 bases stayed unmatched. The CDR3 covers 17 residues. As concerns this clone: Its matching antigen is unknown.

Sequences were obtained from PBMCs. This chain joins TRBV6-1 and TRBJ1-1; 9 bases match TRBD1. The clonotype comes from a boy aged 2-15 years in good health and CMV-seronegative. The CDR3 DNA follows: TGTGCCAGCAGTGAAAAAGGAACAGGGGGCCGGAACACTGAAGCTTTCTTT. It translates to CASSEKGTGGRNTEAFF.